This T cell receptor (beta chain) came from a study of low-dose radiotherapy and immunotherapy resistance in tumors (dated by TCRdb to 2022 to 2024). Notes on the research overall: Patients in Cohort 1 were given 0.5 Gy per fraction every 2 weeks, and the prescribed total PTV dose was 6.5 Gy. Cohort 2 received 1 Gy per fraction every two weeks, with a total of 13 Gy over 26 weeks. Nivolumab and ipilimumab were both given intravenously, with nivolumab at a 240 mg flat dose every two weeks and ipilimumab at 1 mg/kg every six weeks. Cyclophosphamide 200 mg/m2 was given intravenously every two weeks, one day before each radiation and immunotherapy administration. Aspirin 300 mg was taken orally once daily by patients for four cycles, starting on cycle 1 day 1. Trial participants were not randomized into treatment groups. The translational analysis covered eight patients: three from the first dose cohort and the first five from the second dose cohort.

The junction carries 20 bases between V and J, which are trimmed by 4 bases and 10 bases respectively. The CDR3 starts with the cysteine, ends with the phenylalanine, and has 15 residues. Of all the DNA, just the CDR3 is kept, 45 bases in frame from base 1. From the germline V gene (reference sequence), CDR1 is PRHDT and CDR2 is FYEKMQ. In light of the paper, this sample's time point label describes: after trial treatment. Taken with the paper, the label for treatment or condition translates to: LDRT plus nivolumab, ipilimumab, low-dose cyclophosphamide and aspirin (RACIN trial). Donors were enrolled in RACIN, a single-arm phase I dose-escalation trial in which nivolumab, ipilimumab, aspirin, low-dose cyclophosphamide and low-dose radiotherapy were combined. Eligible patients had advanced, TIL-negative solid tumors. These reads were obtained on an Illumina HiSeq 2500. First-strand cDNA was synthesized with Superscript III and a set of TRAV- and TRBV-specific primers, covering both TCRalpha and TCRbeta chains. TCRs were amplified for about 20 PCR cycles with Phusion, using a constant-region primer paired with the adapter attached to the V primers. Isolated mRNA was amplified with the MessageAmp II aRNA Amplification Kit, using a roughly 17-hour in vitro transcription at 37°C. The Dynabeads mRNA DIRECT Purification Kit was used to isolate the mRNA for TCR sequencing. Indexed Illumina adapters were added in a second Phusion PCR of about 26 cycles, and the PCR products were purified with AMPure XP beads. As for how the authors treated the data: Using custom Perl scripts, TCR sequences that encoded the same protein were pooled, out-of-frame sequences were dropped, and the abundance of each clonotype was calculated. Any TCR sequence supported by only a single read was excluded from analysis. The metrics used to describe the repertoires included Shannon entropy, Gini index, clonality, richness, and the frequency of TCRs shared between repertoires. The public reads were run again by TCRdb, first through fastp at Q25 and then through MiXCR, and only productive beta chains were kept. For every CDR3 protein sequence, its rows merge into one entry that carries the most common genes and DNA. For this entry, the V and J calls and clone size follow TCRdb and not the study's own pipeline. The sample profile shows roughly 30,000 distinct CDR3 sequences; 45% to 55% of them were found once. The ten largest make up around 5.4% of the sample.

This clonotype was seen just once. What antigen it recognizes has not been identified. No quality values exist for individual bases; no much larger clone is one base distant. A single read offers scant evidence. The receptor's source is a male donor with gallbladder cancer. The material was PBMCs, obtained after low-dose radiotherapy plus immunotherapy. The rearrangement joined TRBV13 to TRBJ2-1; the D gene remains uncertain. CDR3 sequence: CASSSRQAGSYEQFF. The nucleotides read TGTGCCAGCAGCTCCCGGCAGGCCGGCTCCTACGAGCAGTTCTTC. With all but the CDR3 taken from the reference TRBV13 and TRBJ2-1 genes, the full variable domain is: AAGVIQSPRHLIKEKRETATLKCYPIPRHDTVYWYQQGPGQDPQFLISFYEKMQSDKGSIPDRFSAQQFSDYHSELNMSSLELGDSALYFCASSSRQAGSYEQFFGPGTRLTVL.